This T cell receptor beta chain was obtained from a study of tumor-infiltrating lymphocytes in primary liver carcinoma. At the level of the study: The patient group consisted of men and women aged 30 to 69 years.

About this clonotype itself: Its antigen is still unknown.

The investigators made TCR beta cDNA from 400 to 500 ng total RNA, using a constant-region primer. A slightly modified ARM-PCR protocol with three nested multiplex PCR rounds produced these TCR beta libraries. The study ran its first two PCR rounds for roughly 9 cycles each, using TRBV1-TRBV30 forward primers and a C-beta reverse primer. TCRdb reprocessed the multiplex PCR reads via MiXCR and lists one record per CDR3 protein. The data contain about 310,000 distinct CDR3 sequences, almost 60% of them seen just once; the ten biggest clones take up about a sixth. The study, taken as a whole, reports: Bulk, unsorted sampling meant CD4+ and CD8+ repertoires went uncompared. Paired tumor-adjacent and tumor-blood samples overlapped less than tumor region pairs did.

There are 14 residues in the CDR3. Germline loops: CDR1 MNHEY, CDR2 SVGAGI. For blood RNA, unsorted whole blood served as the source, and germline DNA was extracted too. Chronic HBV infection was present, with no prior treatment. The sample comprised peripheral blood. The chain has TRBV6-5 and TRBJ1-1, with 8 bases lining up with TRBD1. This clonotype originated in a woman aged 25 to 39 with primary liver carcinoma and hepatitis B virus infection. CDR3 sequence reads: CVCRPGQVNTEAFF. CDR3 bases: TGTGTCTGCAGACCGGGACAGGTGAACACTGAAGCTTTCTTT.